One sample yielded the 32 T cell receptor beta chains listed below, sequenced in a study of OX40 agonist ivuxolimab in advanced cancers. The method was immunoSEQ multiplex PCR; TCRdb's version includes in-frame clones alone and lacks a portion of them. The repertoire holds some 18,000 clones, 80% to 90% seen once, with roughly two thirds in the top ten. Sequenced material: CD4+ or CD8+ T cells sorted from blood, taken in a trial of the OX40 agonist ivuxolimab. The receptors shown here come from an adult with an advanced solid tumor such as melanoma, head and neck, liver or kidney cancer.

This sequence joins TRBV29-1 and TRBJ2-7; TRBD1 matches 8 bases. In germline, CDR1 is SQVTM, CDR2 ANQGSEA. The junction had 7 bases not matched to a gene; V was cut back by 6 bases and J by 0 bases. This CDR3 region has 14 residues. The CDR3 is CSVRETGASYEQYF. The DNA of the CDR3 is TGCAGCGTCCGGGAGACAGGGGCCTCCTACGAGCAGTACTTC.

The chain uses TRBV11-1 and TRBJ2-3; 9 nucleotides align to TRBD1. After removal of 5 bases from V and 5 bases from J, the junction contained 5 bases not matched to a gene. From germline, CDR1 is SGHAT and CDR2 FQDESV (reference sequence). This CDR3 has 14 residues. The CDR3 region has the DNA TGTGCCAGCAGCAGGACAGGGGTTCAAGATACGCAGTATTTT. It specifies CASSRTGVQDTQYF.

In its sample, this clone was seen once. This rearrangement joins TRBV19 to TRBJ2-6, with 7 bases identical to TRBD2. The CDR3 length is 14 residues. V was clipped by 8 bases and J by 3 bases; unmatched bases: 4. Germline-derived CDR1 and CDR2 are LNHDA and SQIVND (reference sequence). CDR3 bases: TGTGCCAGTTGGGGGGGAAGTGGGGCCAACGTCCTGACTTTC. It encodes CASWGGSGANVLTF.

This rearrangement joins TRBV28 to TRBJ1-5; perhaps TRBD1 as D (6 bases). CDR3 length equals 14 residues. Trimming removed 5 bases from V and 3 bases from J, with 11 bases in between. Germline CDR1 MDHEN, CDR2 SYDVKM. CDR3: CASSQRTVNQPQHF. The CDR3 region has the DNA TGTGCCAGCAGTCAACGGACAGTCAATCAGCCCCAGCATTTT.

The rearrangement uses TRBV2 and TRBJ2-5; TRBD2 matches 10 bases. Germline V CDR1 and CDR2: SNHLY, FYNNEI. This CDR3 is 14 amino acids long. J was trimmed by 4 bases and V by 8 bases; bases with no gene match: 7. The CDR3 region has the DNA TGTGCCAGCTATTCTCTAGCGGGAGCAGAGACCCAGTACTTC. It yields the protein CASYSLAGAETQYF.

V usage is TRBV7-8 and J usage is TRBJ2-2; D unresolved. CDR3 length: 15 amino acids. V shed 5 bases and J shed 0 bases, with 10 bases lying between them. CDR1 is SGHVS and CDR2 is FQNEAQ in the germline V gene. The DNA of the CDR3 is TGTGCCAGCAGCCCGGCAGGCACGAACACCGGGGAGCTGTTTTTT. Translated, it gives CASSPAGTNTGELFF.

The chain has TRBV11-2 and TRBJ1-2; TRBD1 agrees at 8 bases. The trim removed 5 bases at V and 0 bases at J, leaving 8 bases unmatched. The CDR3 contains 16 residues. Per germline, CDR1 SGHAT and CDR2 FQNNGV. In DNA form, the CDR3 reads TGTGCCAGCAGCCTCGGGGCAGGGGGCGCTAACTATGGCTACACCTTC. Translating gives CASSLGAGGANYGYTF.

The CDR3 DNA reads TGCGCCAGCAGTCAATCATCGGGGGTCCGGAAAGTCGTCTCCTATAATTCACCCCTCCACTTT. Translation gives CASSQSSGVRKVVSYNSPLHF. The chain uses TRBV23-1 and TRBJ1-6, with D perhaps matching TRBD1 (5 bases). TRBV23-1 is an ORF, and what it does is uncertain. The CDR3 extends over 21 amino acids. V was pared by 0 bases and J by 0 bases, with 21 bases between.

The CDR3: CASSLGQGAHRTSNTEAFF. CDR3 coding DNA: TGTGCCAGCAGCTTGGGACAGGGGGCCCACCGAACTTCCAACACTGAAGCTTTCTTT. The rearrangement links TRBV5-5 to TRBJ1-1, with 10 bases aligning to TRBD1. The CDR3 runs to 19 residues. Unmatched junction bases numbered 13, after V lost 0 bases and J lost 2 bases. Germline V gene data show CDR1 as SGHKS and CDR2 as YYEKEE (reference sequence).

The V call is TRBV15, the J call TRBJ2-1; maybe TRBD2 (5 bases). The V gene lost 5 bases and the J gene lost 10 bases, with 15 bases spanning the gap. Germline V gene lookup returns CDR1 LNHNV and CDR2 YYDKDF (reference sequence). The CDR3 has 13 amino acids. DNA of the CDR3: TGTGCCACCAGCCGGACTCTGATGGCGGAGCAGTTCTTC. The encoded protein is CATSRTLMAEQFF.

The CDR3 loop reads CSVAFMTVTGELFF. Written as DNA, the CDR3 is TGCAGCGTTGCTTTTATGACAGTCACCGGGGAGCTGTTTTTT. J is TRBJ2-2 and V is TRBV29-1, with TRBD1 as a possible D gene (5 bases). The CDR3 is 14 amino acids. CDR1 is SQVTM, CDR2 ANQGSEA, per germline. Trimming shortened V by 4 bases and J by 4 bases, and 13 bases separated the two germline ends.

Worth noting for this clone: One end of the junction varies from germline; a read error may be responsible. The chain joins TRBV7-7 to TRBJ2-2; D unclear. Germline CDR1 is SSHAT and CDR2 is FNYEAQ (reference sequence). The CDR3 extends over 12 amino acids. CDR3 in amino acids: CASSHPTGELFF. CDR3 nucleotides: TGTGCTAGCAGCCACCCCACCGGGGAGCTGTTTTTT.

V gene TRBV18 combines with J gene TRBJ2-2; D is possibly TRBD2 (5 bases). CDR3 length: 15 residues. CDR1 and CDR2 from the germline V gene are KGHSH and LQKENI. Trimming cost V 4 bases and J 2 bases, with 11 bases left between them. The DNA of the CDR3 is TGTGCCAGCTCACGAGGGCAGGTCAACACCGGGGAGCTGTTTTTT. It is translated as CASSRGQVNTGELFF.

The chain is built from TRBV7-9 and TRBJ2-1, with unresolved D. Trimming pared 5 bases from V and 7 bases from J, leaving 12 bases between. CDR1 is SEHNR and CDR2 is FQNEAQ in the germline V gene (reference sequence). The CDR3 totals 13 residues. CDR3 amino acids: CASSPPLENEQFF. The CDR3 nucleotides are TGTGCCAGCAGCCCCCCCTTGGAGAATGAGCAGTTCTTC.

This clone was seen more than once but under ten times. DNA of the CDR3: TGTGCCAGCAGTCGGGTAGGGGTCAATCAGCCCCAGCATTTT. Encoded protein: CASSRVGVNQPQHF. The rearrangement uses TRBV27 and TRBJ1-5; tentatively, D is TRBD1 (5 bases). This CDR3 is built from 14 residues. Germline assignment: CDR1 MNHEY and CDR2 SMNVEV (reference sequence). Trimming removed 5 bases from V and 3 bases from J, with 11 bases in between.

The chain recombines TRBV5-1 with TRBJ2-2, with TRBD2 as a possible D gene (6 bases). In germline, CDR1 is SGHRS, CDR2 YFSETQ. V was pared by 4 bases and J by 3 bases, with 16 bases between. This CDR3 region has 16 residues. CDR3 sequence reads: CASSVGGTLDTGELFF. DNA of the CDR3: TGCGCCAGCAGCGTCGGGGGAACGTTGGACACCGGGGAGCTGTTTTTT.

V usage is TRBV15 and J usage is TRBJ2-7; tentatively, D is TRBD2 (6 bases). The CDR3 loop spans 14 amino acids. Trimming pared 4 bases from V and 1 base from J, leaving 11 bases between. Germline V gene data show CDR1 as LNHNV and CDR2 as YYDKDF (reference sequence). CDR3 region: CATSKAGTSYEQYF. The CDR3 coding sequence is TGTGCCACCAGCAAAGCTGGGACTTCCTACGAGCAGTACTTC.

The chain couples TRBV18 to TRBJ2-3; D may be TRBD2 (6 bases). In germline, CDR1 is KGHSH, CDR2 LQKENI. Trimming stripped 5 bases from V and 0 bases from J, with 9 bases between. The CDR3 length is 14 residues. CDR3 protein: CASSERVSTDTQYF. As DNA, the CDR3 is TGTGCCAGCTCAGAGCGGGTGAGCACAGATACGCAGTATTTT.

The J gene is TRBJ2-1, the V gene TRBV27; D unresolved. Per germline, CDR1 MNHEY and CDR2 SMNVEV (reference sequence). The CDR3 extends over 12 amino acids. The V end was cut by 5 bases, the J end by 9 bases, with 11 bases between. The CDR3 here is CASSPPFSEQFF. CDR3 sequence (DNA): TGTGCCAGCAGTCCACCATTCTCTGAGCAGTTCTTC.

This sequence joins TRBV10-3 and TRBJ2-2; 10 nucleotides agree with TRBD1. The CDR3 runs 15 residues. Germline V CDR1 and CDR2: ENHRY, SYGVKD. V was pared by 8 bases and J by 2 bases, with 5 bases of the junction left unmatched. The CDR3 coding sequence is TGTGCCATCCTGGGACAGGGGTCCAACACCGGGGAGCTGTTTTTT. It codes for CAILGQGSNTGELFF.

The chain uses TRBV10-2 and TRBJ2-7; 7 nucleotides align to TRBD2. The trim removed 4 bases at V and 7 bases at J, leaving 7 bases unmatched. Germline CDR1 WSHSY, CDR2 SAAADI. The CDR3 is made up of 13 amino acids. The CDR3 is CASSASGGGEQYF. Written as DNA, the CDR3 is TGCGCCAGCAGTGCCTCGGGGGGTGGGGAGCAGTACTTC.

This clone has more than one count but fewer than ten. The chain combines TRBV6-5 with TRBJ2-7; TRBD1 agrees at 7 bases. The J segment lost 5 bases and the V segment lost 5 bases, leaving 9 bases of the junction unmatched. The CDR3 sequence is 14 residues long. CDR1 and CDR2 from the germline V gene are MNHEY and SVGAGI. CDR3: CASSPRQGPDEQYF. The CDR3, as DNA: TGTGCCAGCAGTCCGAGACAGGGACCTGACGAGCAGTACTTC.

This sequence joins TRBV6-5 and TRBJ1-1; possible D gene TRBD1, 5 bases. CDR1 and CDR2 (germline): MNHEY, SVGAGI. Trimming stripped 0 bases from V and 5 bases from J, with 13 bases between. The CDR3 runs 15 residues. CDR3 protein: CASSYSGQGRTEAFF. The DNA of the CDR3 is TGTGCCAGCAGTTACTCTGGGCAGGGACGGACTGAAGCTTTCTTT.

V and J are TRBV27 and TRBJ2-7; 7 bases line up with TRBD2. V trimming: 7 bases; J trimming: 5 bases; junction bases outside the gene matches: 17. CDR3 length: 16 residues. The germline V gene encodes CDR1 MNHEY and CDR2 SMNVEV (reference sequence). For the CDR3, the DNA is TGTGCCAGCAACCCCGGGTTGGCGGGAGCCCCTAACGAGCAGTACTTC. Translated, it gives CASNPGLAGAPNEQYF.

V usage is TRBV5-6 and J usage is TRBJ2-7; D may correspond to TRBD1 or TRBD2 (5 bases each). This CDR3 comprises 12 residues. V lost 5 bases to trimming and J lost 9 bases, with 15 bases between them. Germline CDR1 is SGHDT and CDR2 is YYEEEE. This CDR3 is CASRGVSSAQYF. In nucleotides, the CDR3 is TGTGCCAGCAGGGGGGTTAGCTCCGCGCAGTACTTC.

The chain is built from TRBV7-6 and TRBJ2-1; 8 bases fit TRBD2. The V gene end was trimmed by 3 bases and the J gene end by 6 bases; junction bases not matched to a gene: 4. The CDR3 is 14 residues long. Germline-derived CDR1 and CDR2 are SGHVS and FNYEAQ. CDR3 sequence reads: CASSFLAGFNEQFF. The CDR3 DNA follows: TGTGCCAGCAGCTTTTTAGCGGGGTTCAATGAGCAGTTCTTC.

CDR3 nucleotides: TGCGCCAGCAGCCCAGGGACTAGCGGAGTTTACAATGAGCAGTTCTTC. It is translated as CASSPGTSGVYNEQFF. The rearrangement links TRBV5-1 to TRBJ2-1, with 11 bases that match TRBD2. The V gene's germline CDR1 is SGHRS and CDR2 YFSETQ. This CDR3 contains 16 residues. Trimming at V came to 4 bases and at J to 4 bases, leaving 7 bases not matched to a gene.

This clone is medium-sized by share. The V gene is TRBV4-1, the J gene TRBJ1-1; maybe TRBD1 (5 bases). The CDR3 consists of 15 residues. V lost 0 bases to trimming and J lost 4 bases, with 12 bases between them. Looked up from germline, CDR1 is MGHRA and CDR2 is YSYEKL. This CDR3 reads CASSQDGSGGTEAFF. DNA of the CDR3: TGCGCCAGCAGCCAAGATGGGTCGGGGGGCACTGAAGCTTTCTTT.

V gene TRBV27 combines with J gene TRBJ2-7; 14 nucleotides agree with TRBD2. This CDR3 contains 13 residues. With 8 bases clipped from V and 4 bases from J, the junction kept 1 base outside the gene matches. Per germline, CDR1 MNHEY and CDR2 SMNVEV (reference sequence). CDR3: CASGTSGSYEQYF. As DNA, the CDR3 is TGTGCCAGCGGGACTAGCGGGAGTTACGAGCAGTACTTC.

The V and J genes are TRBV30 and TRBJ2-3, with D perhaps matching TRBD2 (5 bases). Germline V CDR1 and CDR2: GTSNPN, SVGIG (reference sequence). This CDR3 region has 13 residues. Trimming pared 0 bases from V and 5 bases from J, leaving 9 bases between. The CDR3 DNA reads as TGTGCCTGGAGTGTAATTGAGGGAGATACGCAGTATTTT. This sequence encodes CAWSVIEGDTQYF.

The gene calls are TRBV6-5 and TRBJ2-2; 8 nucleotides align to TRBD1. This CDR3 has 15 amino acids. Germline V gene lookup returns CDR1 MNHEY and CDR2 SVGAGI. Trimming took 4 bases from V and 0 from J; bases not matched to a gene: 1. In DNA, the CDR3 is TGTGCCAGCAGTTCAGGGGGCGCGAACACCGGGGAGCTGTTTTTT. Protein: CASSSGGANTGELFF.

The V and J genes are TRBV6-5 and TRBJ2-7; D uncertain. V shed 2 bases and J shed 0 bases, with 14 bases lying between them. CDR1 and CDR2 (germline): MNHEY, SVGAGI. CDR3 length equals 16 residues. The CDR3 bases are TGTGCCAGCAGTTACGGGCCACCCCATAACTCCTACGAGCAGTACTTC. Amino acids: CASSYGPPHNSYEQYF.